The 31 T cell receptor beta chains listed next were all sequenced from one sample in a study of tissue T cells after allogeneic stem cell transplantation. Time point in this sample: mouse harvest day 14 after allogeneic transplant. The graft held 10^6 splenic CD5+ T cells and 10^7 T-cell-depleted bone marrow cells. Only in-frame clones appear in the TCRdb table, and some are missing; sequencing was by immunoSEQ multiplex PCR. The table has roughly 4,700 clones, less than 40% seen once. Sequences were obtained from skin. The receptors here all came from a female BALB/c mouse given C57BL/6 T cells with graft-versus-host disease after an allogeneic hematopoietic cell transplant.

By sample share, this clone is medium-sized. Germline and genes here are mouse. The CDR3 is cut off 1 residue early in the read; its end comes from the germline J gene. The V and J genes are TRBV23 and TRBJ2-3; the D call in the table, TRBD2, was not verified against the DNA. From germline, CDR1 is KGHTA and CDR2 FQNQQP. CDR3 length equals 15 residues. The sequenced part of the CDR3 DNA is TGCTCCAGCACCTGGACTGGGGGGCGTGCAGAAACGCTGTAT. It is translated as CSSTWTGGRAETLY. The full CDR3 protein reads CSSTWTGGRAETLYF.

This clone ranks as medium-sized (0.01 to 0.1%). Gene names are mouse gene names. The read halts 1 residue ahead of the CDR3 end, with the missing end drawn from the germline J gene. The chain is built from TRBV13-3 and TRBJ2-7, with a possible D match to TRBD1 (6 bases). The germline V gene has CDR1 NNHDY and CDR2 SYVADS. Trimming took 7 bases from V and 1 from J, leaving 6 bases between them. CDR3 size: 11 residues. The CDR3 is CASGTSYEQYF. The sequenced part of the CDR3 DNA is TGTGCCAGCGGGACATCCTATGAACAGTAC.

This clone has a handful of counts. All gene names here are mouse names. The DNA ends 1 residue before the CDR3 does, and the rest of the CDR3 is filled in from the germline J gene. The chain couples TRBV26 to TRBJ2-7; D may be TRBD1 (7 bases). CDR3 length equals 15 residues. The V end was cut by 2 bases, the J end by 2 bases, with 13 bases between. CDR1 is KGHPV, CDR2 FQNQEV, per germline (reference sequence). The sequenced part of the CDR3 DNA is TGTGCCAGCAGTCTGGAGGGGGCTAGCACCTATGAACAGTAC. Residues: CASSLEGASTYEQY. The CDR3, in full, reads CASSLEGASTYEQYF.

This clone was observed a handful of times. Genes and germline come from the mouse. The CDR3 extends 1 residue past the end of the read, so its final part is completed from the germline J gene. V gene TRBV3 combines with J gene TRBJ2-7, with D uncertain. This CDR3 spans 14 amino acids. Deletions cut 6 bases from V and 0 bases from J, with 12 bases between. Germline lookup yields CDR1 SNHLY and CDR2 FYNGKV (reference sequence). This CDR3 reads CASSSGGSSYEQYF. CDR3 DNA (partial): TGTGCCAGCAGTTCCGGAGGAAGCTCCTATGAACAGTAC.

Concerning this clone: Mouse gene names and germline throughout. The CDR3 region is CASSNDRNQDTQYF. The DNA read from the CDR3 is TGTGCCAGCAGTAACGACAGGAACCAAGACACCCAGTAC. The chain is built from TRBV26 and TRBJ2-5, with a tentative D call TRBD1 (6 bases). The DNA ends 1 residue before the CDR3 does, and the rest of the CDR3 is filled in from the germline J gene. Trimming left V 5 bases short and J 0 bases short, with 9 bases between. This CDR3 is built from 14 residues. CDR1 and CDR2 from the germline V gene are KGHPV and FQNQEV (reference sequence).

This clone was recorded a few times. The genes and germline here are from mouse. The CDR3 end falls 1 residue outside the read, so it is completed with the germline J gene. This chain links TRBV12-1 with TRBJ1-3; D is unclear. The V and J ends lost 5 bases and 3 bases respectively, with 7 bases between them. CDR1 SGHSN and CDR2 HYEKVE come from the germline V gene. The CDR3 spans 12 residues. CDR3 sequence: CASWGGGNTLYF. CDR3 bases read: TGTGCCAGCTGGGGAGGTGGAAATACGCTCTAT.

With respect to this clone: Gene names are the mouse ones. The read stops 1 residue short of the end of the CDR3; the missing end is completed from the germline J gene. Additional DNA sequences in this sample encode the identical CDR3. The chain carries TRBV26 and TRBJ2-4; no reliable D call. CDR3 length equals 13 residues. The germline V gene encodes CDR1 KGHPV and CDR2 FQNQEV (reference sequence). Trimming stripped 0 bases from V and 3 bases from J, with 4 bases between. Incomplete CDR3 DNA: TGTGCCAGCAGTCTGTCATCCCAAAACACCTTGTAC. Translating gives CASSLSSQNTLY. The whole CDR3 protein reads CASSLSSQNTLYF.

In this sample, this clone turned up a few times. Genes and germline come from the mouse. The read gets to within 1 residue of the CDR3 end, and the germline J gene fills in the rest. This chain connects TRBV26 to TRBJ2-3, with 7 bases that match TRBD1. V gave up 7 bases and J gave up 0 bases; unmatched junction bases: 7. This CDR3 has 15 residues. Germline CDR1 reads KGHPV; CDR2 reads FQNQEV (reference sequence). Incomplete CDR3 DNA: TGTGCCAGCACCGACAGGGCAACTAGTGCAGAAACGCTGTAT. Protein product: CASTDRATSAETLY. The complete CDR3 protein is CASTDRATSAETLYF. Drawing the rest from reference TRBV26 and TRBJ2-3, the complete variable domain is NSKVIQTPRYLVKGQGQKAKMRCIPEKGHPVVFWYQQNKNNEFKFLINFQNQEVLQQIDMTEKRFSAECPSNSPCSLEIQSSEAGDSALYLCASTDRATSAETLYFGSGTRLTVL.

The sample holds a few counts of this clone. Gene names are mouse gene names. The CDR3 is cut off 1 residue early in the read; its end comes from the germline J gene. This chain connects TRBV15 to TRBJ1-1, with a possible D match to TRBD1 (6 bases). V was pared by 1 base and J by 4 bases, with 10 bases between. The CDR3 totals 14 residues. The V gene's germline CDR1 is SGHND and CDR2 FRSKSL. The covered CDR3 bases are TGTGCCAGCAGTTTAGGGGGGGCGGGCACAGAAGTCTTC. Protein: CASSLGGAGTEVF. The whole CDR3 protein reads CASSLGGAGTEVFF. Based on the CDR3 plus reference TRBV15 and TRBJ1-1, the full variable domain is DAGVTQTPRHEVAEKGQTIILKCEPVSGHNDLFWYRQTKIQGLELLSYFRSKSLMEDGGAFKDRFKAEMLNSSFSTLKIQPTEPKDSAVYLCASSLGGAGTEVFFGKGTRLTVV.

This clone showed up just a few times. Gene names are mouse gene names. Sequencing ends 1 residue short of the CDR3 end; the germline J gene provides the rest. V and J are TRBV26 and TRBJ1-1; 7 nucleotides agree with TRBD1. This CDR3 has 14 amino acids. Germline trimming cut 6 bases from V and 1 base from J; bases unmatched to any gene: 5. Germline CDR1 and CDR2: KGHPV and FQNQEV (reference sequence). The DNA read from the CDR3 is TGTGCCAGCAGCCTCCGGGACAGAAACACAGAAGTCTTC. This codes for CASSLRDRNTEVF. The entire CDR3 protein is CASSLRDRNTEVFF.

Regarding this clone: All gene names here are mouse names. The covered CDR3 bases are TGTGCCAGCACCTCAGACTGGGGGACCCCTGGTCAAAACACCTTGTAC. Translated: CASTSDWGTPGQNTLY. The full CDR3 sequence reads CASTSDWGTPGQNTLYF. The chain has TRBV4 and TRBJ2-4; 9 nucleotides align to TRBD2. Sequencing ends 1 residue short of the CDR3 end; the germline J gene provides the rest. This CDR3 has 17 amino acids. Germline CDR1 and CDR2: LGHDT and YNNKQL (reference sequence). The ends lost 7 bases at V and 1 base at J; junction bases unmatched: 12.

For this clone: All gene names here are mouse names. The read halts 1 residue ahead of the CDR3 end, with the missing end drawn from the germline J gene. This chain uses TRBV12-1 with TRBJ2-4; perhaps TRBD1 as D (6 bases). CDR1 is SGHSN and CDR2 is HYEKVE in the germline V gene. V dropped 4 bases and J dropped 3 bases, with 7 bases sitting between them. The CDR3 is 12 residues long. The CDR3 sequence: CASSQGQNTLYF. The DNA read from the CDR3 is TGTGCCAGCTCGCAGGGGCAAAACACCTTGTAC. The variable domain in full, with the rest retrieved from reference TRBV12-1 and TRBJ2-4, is DSGVVQSPRHIIKEKGGRSVLTCIPISGHSNVVWYQQTLGKELKFLIQHYEKVERDKGFLPSRFSVQQFDDYHSEMNMSALELEDSAMYFCASSQGQNTLYFGAGTRLSVL.

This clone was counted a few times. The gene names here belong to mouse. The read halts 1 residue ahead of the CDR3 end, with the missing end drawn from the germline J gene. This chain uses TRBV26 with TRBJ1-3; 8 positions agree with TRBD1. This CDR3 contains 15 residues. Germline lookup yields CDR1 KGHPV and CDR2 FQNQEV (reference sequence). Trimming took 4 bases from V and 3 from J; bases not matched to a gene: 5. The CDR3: CASSPGQGFGNTLYF. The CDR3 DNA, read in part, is TGTGCCAGCAGTCCCGGACAGGGATTTGGAAATACGCTCTAT.

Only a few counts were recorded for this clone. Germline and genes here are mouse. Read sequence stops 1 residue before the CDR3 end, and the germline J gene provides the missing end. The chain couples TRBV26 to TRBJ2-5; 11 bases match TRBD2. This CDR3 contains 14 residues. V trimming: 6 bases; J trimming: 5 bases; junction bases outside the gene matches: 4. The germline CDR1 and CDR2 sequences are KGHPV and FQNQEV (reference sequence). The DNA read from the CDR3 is TGTGCCAGCAGCCCCGACTGGGGGGGAGACACCCAGTAC. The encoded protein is CASSPDWGGDTQY. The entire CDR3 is CASSPDWGGDTQYF.

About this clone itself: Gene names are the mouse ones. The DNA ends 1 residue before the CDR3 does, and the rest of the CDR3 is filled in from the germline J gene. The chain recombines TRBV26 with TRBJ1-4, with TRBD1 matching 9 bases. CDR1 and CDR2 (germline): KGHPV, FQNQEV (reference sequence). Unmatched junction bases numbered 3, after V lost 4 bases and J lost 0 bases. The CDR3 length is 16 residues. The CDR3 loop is CASSPGQGVSNERLFF. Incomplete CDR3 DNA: TGTGCCAGCAGTCCGGGACAGGGAGTTTCCAACGAAAGATTATTT.

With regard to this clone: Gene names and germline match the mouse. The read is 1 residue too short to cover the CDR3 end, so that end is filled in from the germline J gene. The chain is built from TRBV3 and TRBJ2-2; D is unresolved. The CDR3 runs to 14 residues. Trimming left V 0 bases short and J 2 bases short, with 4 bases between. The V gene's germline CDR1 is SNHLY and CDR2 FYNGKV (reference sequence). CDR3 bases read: TGTGCCAGCAGCTTAGCCCTGAACACCGGGCAGCTCTAC. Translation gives CASSLALNTGQLY. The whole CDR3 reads CASSLALNTGQLYF.

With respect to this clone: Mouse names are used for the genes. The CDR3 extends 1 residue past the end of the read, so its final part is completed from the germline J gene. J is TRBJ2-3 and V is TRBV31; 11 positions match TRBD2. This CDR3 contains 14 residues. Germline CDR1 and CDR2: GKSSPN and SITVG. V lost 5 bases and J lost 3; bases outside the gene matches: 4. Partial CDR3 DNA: TGTGCCTGGGACTGGGGGGGTCGGGCAGAAACGCTGTAT. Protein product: CAWDWGGRAETLY. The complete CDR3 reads CAWDWGGRAETLYF.

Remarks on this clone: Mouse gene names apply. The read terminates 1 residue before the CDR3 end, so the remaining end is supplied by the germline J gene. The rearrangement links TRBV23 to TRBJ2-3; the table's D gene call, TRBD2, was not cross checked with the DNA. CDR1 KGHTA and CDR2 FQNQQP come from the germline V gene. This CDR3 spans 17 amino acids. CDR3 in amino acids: CSSSHLPGLGGAETLYF. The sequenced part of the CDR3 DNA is TGCTCCAGCAGCCATCTCCCGGGACTGGGGGGTGCAGAAACGCTGTAT. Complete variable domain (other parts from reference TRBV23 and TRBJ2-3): DAAVTQKPRYLIKMKGQEAEMKCIPEKGHTAVFWYQQKQSKELKFLIYFQNQQPLDQIDMVKERFSAVCPSSSLCSLGIRTCEAEDSALYLCSSSHLPGLGGAETLYFGSGTRLTVL.

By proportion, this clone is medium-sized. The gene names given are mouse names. The sequenced CDR3 bases are TGTGCCAGCAGTTTGGAGGGGTATGAACAGTAC. Translating gives CASSLEGYEQY. The CDR3, in full, reads CASSLEGYEQYF. The chain couples TRBV14 to TRBJ2-7; a weak D match, TRBD1 (5 bases). The observed sequence ends 1 residue before the CDR3 terminus, with the missing tail filled in from the germline J gene. Germline values: CDR1 SGHDT, CDR2 FRDEAV. Trimming stripped 2 bases from V and 4 bases from J, with 7 bases between. The CDR3 extends over 12 amino acids.

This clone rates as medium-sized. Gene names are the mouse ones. CDR3 DNA (partial): TGCACCTGCAGTGCAGTGGGGGCAGAAACGCTGTAT. Its translation: CTCSAVGAETLY. Given in full, the CDR3 is CTCSAVGAETLYF. V usage is TRBV1 and J usage is TRBJ2-3; possible D gene TRBD2, 5 bases. The CDR3 end is not reached by the read, which stops 1 residue before it; the germline J gene fills it in. Looked up from germline, CDR1 is NSQYPW and CDR2 is LRSPGD (reference sequence). Trimming pared 1 base from V and 3 bases from J, leaving 5 bases between. This CDR3 region has 13 residues.

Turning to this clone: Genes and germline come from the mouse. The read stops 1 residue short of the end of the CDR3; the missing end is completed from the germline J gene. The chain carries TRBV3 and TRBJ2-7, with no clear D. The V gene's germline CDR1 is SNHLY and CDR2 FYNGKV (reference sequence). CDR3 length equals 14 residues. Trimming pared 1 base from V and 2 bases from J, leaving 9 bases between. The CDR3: CASSLVGPTYEQYF. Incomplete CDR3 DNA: TGTGCCAGCAGCTTAGTTGGGCCCACCTATGAACAGTAC.

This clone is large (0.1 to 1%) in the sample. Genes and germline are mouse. The CDR3 reads CASSPGQGDTQYF. The sequenced CDR3 bases are TGTGCCAGCAGCCCGGGACAGGGAGACACCCAGTAC. The V and J genes are TRBV13-3 and TRBJ2-5; 9 positions agree with TRBD1. The CDR3 end lies 1 residue beyond the end of the read and is filled in from the germline J gene. Unmatched junction bases numbered 3, after V lost 5 bases and J lost 5 bases. Germline lookup yields CDR1 NNHDY and CDR2 SYVADS. This CDR3 comprises 13 residues.

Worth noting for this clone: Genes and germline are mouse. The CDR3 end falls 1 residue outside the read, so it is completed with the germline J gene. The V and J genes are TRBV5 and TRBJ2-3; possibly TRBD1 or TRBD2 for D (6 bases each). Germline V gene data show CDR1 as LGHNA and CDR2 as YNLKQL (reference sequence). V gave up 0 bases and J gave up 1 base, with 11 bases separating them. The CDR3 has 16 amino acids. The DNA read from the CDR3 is TGTGCCAGCAGCCAAGAATTGGGGGCGGGTGCAGAAACGCTGTAT. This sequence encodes CASSQELGAGAETLY. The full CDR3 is CASSQELGAGAETLYF.

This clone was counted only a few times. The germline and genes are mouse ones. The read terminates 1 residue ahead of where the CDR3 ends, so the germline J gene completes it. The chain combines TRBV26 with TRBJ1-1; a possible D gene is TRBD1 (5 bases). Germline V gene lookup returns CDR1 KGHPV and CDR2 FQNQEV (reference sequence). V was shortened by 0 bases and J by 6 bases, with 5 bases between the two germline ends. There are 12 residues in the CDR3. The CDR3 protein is CASSLSGAEVFF. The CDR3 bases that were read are TGTGCCAGCAGTCTGTCGGGGGCAGAAGTCTTC.

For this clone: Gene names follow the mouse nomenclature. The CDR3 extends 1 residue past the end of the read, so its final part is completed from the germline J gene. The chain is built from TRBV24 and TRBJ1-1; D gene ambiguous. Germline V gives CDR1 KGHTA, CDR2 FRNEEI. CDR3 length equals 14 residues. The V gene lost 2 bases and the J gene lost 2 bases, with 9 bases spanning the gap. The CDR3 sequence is CASSLPGLNTEVFF. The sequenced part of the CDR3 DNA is TGTGCCAGCAGTCTGCCGGGCCTTAACACAGAAGTCTTC.

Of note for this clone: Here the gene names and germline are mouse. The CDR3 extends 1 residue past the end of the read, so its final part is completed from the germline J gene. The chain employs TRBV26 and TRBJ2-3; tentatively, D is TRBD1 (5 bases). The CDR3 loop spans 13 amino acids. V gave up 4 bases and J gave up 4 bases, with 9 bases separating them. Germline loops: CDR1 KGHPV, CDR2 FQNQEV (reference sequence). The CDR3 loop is CASSPQGPETLYF. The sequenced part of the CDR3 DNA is TGTGCCAGCAGTCCCCAGGGTCCAGAAACGCTGTAT.

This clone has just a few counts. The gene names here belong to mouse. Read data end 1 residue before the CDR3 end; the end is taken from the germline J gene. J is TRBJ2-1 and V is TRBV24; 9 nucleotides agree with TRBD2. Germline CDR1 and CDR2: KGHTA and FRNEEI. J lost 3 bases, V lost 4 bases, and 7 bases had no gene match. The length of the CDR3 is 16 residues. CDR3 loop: CASSRTGTGSYAEQFF. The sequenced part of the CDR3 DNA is TGTGCCAGCAGTCGGACCGGGACTGGGTCCTATGCTGAGCAGTTC.

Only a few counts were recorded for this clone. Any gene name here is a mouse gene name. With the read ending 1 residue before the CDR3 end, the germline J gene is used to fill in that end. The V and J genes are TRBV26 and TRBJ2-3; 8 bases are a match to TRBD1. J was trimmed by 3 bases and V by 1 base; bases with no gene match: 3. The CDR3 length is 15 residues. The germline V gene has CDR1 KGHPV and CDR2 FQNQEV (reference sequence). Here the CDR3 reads CASSLWQGAAETLYF. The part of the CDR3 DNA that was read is TGTGCCAGCAGTCTGTGGCAGGGGGCCGCAGAAACGCTGTAT.

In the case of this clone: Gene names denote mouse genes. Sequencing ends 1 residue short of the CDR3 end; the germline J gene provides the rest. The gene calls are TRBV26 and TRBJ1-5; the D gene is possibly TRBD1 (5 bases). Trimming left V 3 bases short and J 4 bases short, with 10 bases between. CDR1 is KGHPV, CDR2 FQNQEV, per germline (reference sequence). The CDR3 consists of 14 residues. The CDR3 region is CASSLWDGNQAPLF. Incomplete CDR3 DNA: TGTGCCAGCAGTCTCTGGGACGGGAACCAGGCTCCGCTT.

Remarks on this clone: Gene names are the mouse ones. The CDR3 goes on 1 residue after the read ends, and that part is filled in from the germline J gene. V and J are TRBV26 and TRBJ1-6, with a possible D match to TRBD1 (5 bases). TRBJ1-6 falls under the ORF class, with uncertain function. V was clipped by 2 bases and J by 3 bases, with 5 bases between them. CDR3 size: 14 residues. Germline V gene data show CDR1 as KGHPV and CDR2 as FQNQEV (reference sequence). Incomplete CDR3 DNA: TGTGCCAGCAGTCTGGACAGCTATAATTCGCCCCTCTAC. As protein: CASSLDSYNSPLY. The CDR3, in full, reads CASSLDSYNSPLYF.

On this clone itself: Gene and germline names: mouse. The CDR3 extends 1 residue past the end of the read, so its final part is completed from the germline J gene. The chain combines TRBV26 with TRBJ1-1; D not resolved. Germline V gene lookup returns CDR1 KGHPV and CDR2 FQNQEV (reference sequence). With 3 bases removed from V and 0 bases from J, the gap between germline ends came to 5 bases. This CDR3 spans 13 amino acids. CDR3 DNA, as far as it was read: TGTGCCAGCAGTCTTCAGGAGAACACAGAAGTCTTC. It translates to CASSLQENTEVF. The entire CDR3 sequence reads CASSLQENTEVFF.